This T cell receptor (beta chain) was recorded in a study of T cell responses to AZD1222 COVID-19 vaccine. With respect to this clone: The antigen is undetermined.

Germline V gene data show CDR1 as MGHRA and CDR2 as YSYEKL. V lost 4 bases and J lost 4, with 10 bases in between. The CDR3 has 13 amino acids. Notes on the study in general: Donors were chiefly white British, with a greater number of females, and clonal diversity was perhaps underestimated. Dominant CD4 TCR responses targeted spike regions 160-218 and 743-854.

Only in-frame clones appear in the TCRdb table, and some are missing; sequencing was by immunoSEQ multiplex PCR. The sample consists of roughly 130,000 clones, about 90% of them appearing once. The chain has TRBV4-1 and TRBJ1-1, with D possibly being TRBD1 (5 bases). The sequenced sample was peripheral blood, obtained on day 0 of AZD1222 vaccination. This clonotype was sampled from an adult in good health. CDR3 sequence: CASSLSGTTEAFF. Written as DNA, the CDR3 is TGCGCCAGCAGCCTTTCAGGGACCACTGAAGCTTTCTTT.